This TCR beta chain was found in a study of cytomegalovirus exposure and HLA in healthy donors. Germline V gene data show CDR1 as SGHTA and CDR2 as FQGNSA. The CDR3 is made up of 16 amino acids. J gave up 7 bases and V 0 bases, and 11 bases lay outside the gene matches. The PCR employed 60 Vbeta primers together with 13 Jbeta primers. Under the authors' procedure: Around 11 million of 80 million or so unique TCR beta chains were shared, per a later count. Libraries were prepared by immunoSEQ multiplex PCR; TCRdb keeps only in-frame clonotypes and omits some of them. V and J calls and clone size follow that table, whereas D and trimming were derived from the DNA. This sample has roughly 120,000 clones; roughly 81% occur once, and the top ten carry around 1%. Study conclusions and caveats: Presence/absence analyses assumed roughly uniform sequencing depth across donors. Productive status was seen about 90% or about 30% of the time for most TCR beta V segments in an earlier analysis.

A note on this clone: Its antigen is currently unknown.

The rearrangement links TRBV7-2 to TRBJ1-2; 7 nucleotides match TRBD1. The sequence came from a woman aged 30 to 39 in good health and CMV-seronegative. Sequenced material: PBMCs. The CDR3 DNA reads TGTGCCAGCAGCTTAGCCCGTGGGACAGACCGAGGTGGCTACACCTTC. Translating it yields CASSLARGTDRGGYTF.